Each of the 9 T cell receptor beta chains below was sequenced from the same sample in a study of cytomegalovirus exposure and HLA in healthy donors. The PCR used 60 Vbeta and 13 Jbeta primers. Some clones are missing from TCRdb's copy, which holds only in-frame ones; the method was immunoSEQ multiplex PCR. The repertoire consists of some 160,000 clones, with 76% occurring once and the leading ten covering 1.5% to 2%. Sequenced: PBMCs. Source of these receptors: a woman in her thirties or forties in good health and CMV-seronegative.

The chain has TRBV5-1 and TRBJ2-7; no clear D gene. CDR1 is SGHRS and CDR2 is YFSETQ in the germline V gene. V gave up 1 base and J gave up 2 bases, with 13 bases separating them. The CDR3 is 15 residues long. The CDR3 loop is CASSLNGPPTYEQYF. The CDR3 DNA reads as TGCGCCAGCAGCTTGAATGGGCCCCCCACCTACGAGCAGTACTTC.

The chain couples TRBV10-2 to TRBJ1-2; 11 positions match TRBD1. V shed 8 bases and J 2 bases; nucleotides not matched to a gene: 7. Germline V gene lookup returns CDR1 WSHSY and CDR2 SAAADI. This CDR3 region has 15 residues. The CDR3 nucleotides are TGCGCCAGCGGCTTCCGGACAGGGGGCAACTATGGCTACACCTTC. This encodes CASGFRTGGNYGYTF.

V and J are TRBV29-1 and TRBJ2-1; 7 bases agree with TRBD2. Germline V lookup: CDR1 SQVTM, CDR2 ANQGSEA. The CDR3 totals 14 residues. J lost 10 bases, V lost 3 bases, and 12 bases had no gene match. As DNA, the CDR3 is TGCAGCGTTGATTCGTGGGGGGGGTTAAGGGAGCAGTTCTTC. Protein: CSVDSWGGLREQFF.

The V call is TRBV5-1, the J call TRBJ2-3; 7 bases agree with TRBD2. The CDR3 totals 15 residues. The V gene end was trimmed by 6 bases and the J gene end by 2 bases; junction bases not matched to a gene: 9. The V gene's germline CDR1 is SGHRS and CDR2 YFSETQ. The CDR3 is CASTIGAGDTDTQYF. CDR3 in DNA: TGCGCCAGCACCATAGGGGCGGGGGACACAGATACGCAGTATTTT. Full variable domain (rest looked up from reference TRBV5-1 and TRBJ2-3): KAGVTQTPRYLIKTRGQQVTLSCSPISGHRSVSWYQQTPGQGLQFLFEYFSETQRNKGNFPGRFSGRQFSNSRSEMNVSTLELGDSALYLCASTIGAGDTDTQYFGPGTRLTVL.

V and J are TRBV19 and TRBJ2-1, with D maybe TRBD1 (6 bases). The CDR3 covers 17 residues. V lost 5 bases, J lost 4 bases, and 21 bases lay in between. CDR1 and CDR2 (germline): LNHDA, SQIVND (reference sequence). The CDR3 region is CASSPTGQSLQYNEQFF. CDR3 in DNA: TGTGCCAGTAGTCCTACCGGACAGTCCCTCCAATACAATGAGCAGTTCTTC.

The V gene is TRBV6-1, the J gene TRBJ1-1; 10 bases fit TRBD1. CDR1 is MNHNS, CDR2 SASEGT, per germline. The ends lost 8 bases at V and 1 base at J; junction bases unmatched: 7. CDR3 length equals 15 residues. CDR3 loop: CASHWGTGANTEAFF. The CDR3 DNA reads TGTGCCAGCCATTGGGGGACAGGGGCGAACACTGAAGCTTTCTTT.

The chain recombines TRBV2 with TRBJ2-5; 14 nucleotides match TRBD2. The germline V gene has CDR1 SNHLY and CDR2 FYNNEI. This CDR3 contains 15 residues. J was trimmed by 4 bases and V by 8 bases; bases with no gene match: 6. CDR3 amino acids: CASYPGTSGRETQYF. CDR3 in DNA: TGTGCCAGCTATCCCGGGACTAGCGGGAGAGAGACCCAGTACTTC.

The chain employs TRBV28 and TRBJ2-3; 10 positions agree with TRBD2. This CDR3 contains 15 residues. Germline V gene lookup returns CDR1 MDHEN and CDR2 SYDVKM. Trimming cost V 6 bases and J 3 bases; bases outside gene matches: 6. CDR3 in DNA: TGTGCCAGCAGCACGAGCGGGAGGGCTACAGATACGCAGTATTTT. Amino acids: CASSTSGRATDTQYF.

The chain has TRBV5-1 and TRBJ2-3; tentative D call: TRBD2 (5 bases). The V gene's germline CDR1 is SGHRS and CDR2 YFSETQ. V shed 0 bases and J shed 5 bases, with 10 bases lying between them. The CDR3 is 14 amino acids. In DNA form, the CDR3 reads TGCGCCAGCAGCTTGGCAGCGGACCGAGATACGCAGTATTTT. It specifies CASSLAADRDTQYF. Together with reference TRBV5-1 and TRBJ2-3, the CDR3 gives the full variable domain: KAGVTQTPRYLIKTRGQQVTLSCSPISGHRSVSWYQQTPGQGLQFLFEYFSETQRNKGNFPGRFSGRQFSNSRSEMNVSTLELGDSALYLCASSLAADRDTQYFGPGTRLTVL.